The text below deals with one T cell receptor (beta chain). The method was immunoSEQ multiplex PCR; TCRdb's version includes in-frame clones alone and lacks a portion of them. The sample contains fewer than 20,000 clones, 80% to 95% of which appear only once. The data were taken from a study of blood T cell dynamics during melanoma immunotherapy. Study-level background: Patients with metastatic melanoma got pembrolizumab or nivolumab-ipilimumab as first-line care.

This sample's time point: pre-treatment baseline. Response was assessed by RECIST 1.1 at 12 weeks, except a couple of rapid progressors. Prior systemic cancer therapy, immunosuppressant use and other active malignancies excluded patients. V was cut by 1 base and J by 3 bases, with 4 bases left in between. The CDR3 sequence is 13 residues long. CDR1 is MNHEY and CDR2 is SVGAGI in the germline V gene. The chain combines TRBV6-5 with TRBJ1-3, with no clear D. The source was blood, collected from a patient treated with checkpoint blockade. The sequence was collected from a human donor with melanoma. The chain's CDR3 is CASSYYSGNTIYF. Here the CDR3 DNA reads TGTGCCAGCAGTTACTACAGTGGAAACACCATATATTTT.